This T cell receptor (beta chain) was recovered during a study of OX40 agonist ivuxolimab in advanced cancers. Germline V gene data show CDR1 as LNHNV and CDR2 as YYDKDF (reference sequence). The CDR3 is 16 amino acids. V was trimmed by 5 bases and J by 5 bases, leaving 19 bases between them. TCRdb's copy holds only in-frame clones and misses some; the assay was immunoSEQ multiplex PCR. The table has more than 65,000 clones, about 88% seen once; the top ten hold under 20%. This clone has a handful of counts. The clonotype originates from an adult with an advanced solid tumor such as melanoma, head and neck, liver or kidney cancer. This specimen was CD4+ or CD8+ T cells sorted from blood, taken in a trial of the OX40 agonist ivuxolimab. J is TRBJ2-1 and V is TRBV15; D is unclear. CDR3 sequence: CATSGRRGRGNNEQFF. DNA of the CDR3: TGTGCCACCAGCGGAAGAAGAGGACGAGGAAACAATGAGCAGTTCTTC.